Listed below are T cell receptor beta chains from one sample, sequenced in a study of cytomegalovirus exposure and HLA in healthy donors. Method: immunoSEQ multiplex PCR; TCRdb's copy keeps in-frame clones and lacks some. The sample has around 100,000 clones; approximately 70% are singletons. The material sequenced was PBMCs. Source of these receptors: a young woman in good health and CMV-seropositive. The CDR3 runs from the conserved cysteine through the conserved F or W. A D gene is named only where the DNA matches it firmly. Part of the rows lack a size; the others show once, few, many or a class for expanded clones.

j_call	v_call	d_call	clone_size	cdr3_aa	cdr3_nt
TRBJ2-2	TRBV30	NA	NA	CAWRPTGNSGELFF	TGTGCCTGGAGACCGACAGGTAACAGCGGGGAGCTGTTTTTT
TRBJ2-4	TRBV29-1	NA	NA	CSGTQGGGNIQYF	TGCAGCGGGACACAGGGAGGGGGAAACATTCAGTACTTC
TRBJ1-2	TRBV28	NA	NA	CASSTASGYTF	TGTGCTAGCAGTACTGCCTCAGGCTACACCTTC
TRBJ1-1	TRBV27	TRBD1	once	CASSLARGLGTEAFF	TGTGCCAGCAGTTTAGCCAGGGGGCTGGGGACTGAAGCTTTCTTT
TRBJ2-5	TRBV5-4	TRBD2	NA	CASTSGTSGLQETQYF	TGTGCCAGCACCTCGGGGACTAGCGGCCTCCAAGAGACCCAGTACTTC
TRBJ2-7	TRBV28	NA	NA	CASDQGMGEQYF	TGTGCCAGCGATCAGGGAATGGGCGAGCAGTACTTC
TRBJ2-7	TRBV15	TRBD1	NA	CATSRPGQGLEQYF	TGTGCCACCAGCAGGCCGGGACAGGGACTCGAGCAGTACTTC
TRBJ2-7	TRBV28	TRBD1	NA	CASRLGQGTYEQYF	TGTGCCAGCAGATTGGGACAGGGAACCTACGAGCAGTACTTC
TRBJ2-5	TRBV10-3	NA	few	CAISGYRQETQYF	TGTGCCATCAGTGGGTACAGACAAGAGACCCAGTACTTC
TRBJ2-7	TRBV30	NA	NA	CAWGALPSYEQYF	TGTGCCTGGGGTGCACTGCCTTCCTACGAGCAGTACTTC
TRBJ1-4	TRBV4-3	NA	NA	CASSQDPQGIEKLFF	TGCGCCAGCAGCCAAGATCCGCAGGGTATTGAAAAACTGTTTTTT
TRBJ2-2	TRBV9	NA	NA	CASSVSLASGELFF	TGTGCCAGCAGCGTTTCTTTAGCCTCCGGGGAGCTGTTTTTT
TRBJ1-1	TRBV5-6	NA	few	CASSLELNTEAFF	TGTGCCAGCAGCTTGGAGCTGAACACTGAAGCTTTCTTT
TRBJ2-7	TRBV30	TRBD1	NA	CAWGTGTGLYEQYF	TGTGCCTGGGGGACGGGGACAGGGCTGTACGAGCAGTACTTC
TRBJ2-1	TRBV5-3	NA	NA	CARSLSTLFGNEQFF	TGTGCCAGAAGCTTGTCGACTCTCTTCGGCAATGAGCAGTTCTTC
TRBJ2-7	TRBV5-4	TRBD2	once	CASSLGLAVSYEQYF	TGTGCCAGCAGCTTGGGACTAGCGGTCTCCTACGAGCAGTACTTC
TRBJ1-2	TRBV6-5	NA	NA	CATKSGLTNYGYTF	TGTGCCACCAAATCAGGGCTAACTAACTATGGCTACACCTTC
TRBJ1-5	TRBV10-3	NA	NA	CAISDSTTGLPQHF	TGTGCCATCAGCGACTCCACCACGGGTTTGCCCCAGCATTTT
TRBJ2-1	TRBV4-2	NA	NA	CASSQDMETEQFF	TGTGCCAGCAGCCAAGATATGGAGACGGAGCAGTTCTTC
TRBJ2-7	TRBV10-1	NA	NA	CASSEDDQPAGNEQYF	TGCGCCAGCAGTGAAGACGACCAACCTGCCGGGAACGAGCAGTACTTC
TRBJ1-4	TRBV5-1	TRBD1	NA	CASSWGTATNEKLFF	TGCGCCAGCAGCTGGGGGACAGCAACTAATGAAAAACTGTTTTTT
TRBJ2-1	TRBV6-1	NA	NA	CASSLQGSYNEQFF	TGTGCCAGCAGTTTACAGGGATCCTACAATGAGCAGTTCTTC
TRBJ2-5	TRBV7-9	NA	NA	CASSFIQGRVRKETQYF	TGTGCCAGCAGCTTTATCCAGGGGCGTGTCCGAAAAGAGACCCAGTACTTC
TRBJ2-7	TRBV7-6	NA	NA	CASSLMPEVVPYEQYF	TGTGCCAGCAGCTTAATGCCCGAGGTCGTACCCTACGAGCAGTACTTC
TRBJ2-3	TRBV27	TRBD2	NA	CASSLSSGTNTDTQYF	TGTGCCAGCAGTTTATCTAGCGGGACGAACACAGATACGCAGTATTTT
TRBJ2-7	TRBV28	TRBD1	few	CASSLTGGRNEQYF	TGTGCCAGCAGTTTAACAGGGGGCAGGAACGAGCAGTACTTC
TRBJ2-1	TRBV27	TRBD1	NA	CASSLSSDRVYNEQFF	TGTGCCAGCAGTTTATCGTCGGACAGGGTTTACAATGAGCAGTTCTTC
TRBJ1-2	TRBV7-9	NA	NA	CASSLASREDYGYTF	TGTGCCAGCAGTTTAGCTTCCAGGGAAGACTATGGCTACACCTTC
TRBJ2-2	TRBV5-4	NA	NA	CASSLEGTSAGELFF	TGTGCCAGCAGCTTGGAAGGGACATCGGCCGGGGAGCTGTTTTTT
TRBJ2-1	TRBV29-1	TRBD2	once	CSVEGGRAPNEQFF	TGCAGCGTTGAGGGCGGGAGGGCCCCCAATGAGCAGTTCTTC
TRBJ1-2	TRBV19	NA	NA	CASSISPNYGYTF	TGTGCCAGTAGTATCTCTCCTAACTATGGCTACACCTTC
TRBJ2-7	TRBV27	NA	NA	CAAGSSHPYEQYF	TGTGCCGCCGGGTCAAGCCACCCCTACGAGCAGTACTTC
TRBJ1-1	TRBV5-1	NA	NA	CASSFSGGTEAFF	TGCGCCAGCAGCTTTAGCGGGGGCACTGAAGCTTTCTTT
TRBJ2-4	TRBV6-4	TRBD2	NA	CASRRSGSHRNIQYF	TGTGCCAGCAGACGAAGCGGGAGCCACCGCAACATTCAGTACTTC
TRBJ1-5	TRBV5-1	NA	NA	CASSSEGGAQPQHF	TGCGCCAGCAGCTCTGAAGGGGGGGCCCAGCCCCAGCATTTT
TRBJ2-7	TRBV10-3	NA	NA	CAITEGGVDEQYF	TGTGCCATCACCGAAGGGGGGGTCGACGAGCAGTACTTC
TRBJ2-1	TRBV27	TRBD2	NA	CASTSGGPYNEQFF	TGTGCCAGCACCAGCGGGGGTCCCTACAATGAGCAGTTCTTC
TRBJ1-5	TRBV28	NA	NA	CASSIPGDNQPQHF	TGTGCCAGCAGCATCCCAGGGGACAATCAGCCCCAGCATTTT
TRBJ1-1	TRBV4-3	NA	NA	CASSVYGNTEAFF	TGCGCCAGCAGCGTCTACGGGAACACTGAAGCTTTCTTT
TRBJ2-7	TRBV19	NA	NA	CASSAGSSEQYF	TGTGCCAGTTCGGCAGGGTCGAGCGAGCAGTACTTC
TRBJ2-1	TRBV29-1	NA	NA	CSVDGRGVQFF	TGCAGCGTTGATGGCAGGGGGGTGCAGTTCTTC
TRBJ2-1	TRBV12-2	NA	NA	CASGEGTNYNEQFF	TGTGCAAGCGGGGAAGGGACAAACTACAATGAGCAGTTCTTC
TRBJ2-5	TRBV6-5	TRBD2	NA	CASRTGTSGIGEQYF	TGTGCCAGCAGAACCGGGACTAGCGGGATCGGGGAGCAGTACTTC
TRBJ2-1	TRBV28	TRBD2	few	CASSLKGLAGGSEQFF	TGTGCCAGCAGTTTGAAGGGACTAGCGGGAGGATCTGAGCAGTTCTTC
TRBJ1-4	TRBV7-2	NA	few	CASSNFGSLGEKLFF	TGTGCCAGCAGCAACTTTGGGAGCTTGGGTGAAAAACTGTTTTTT
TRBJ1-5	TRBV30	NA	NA	CAWSGGISNQPQHF	TGTGCCTGGAGTGGAGGTATTAGCAATCAGCCCCAGCATTTT
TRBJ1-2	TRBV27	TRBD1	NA	CASSFAGTGGGYTF	TGTGCCAGCAGTTTTGCCGGGACAGGGGGTGGCTACACCTTC
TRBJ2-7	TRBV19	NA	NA	CASSIAGTPPYEQYF	TGTGCCAGTAGTATAGCCGGGACTCCTCCCTACGAGCAGTACTTC
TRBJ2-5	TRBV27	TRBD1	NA	CASYTGTGEQETQYF	TGTGCCAGTTATACCGGGACAGGGGAGCAAGAGACCCAGTACTTC
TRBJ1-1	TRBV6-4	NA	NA	CASSDSGENTEAFF	TGTGCCAGCAGTGACTCGGGAGAGAACACTGAAGCTTTCTTT
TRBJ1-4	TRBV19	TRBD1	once	CASRARQGPYEKLFF	TGTGCCAGTAGAGCCCGACAGGGGCCTTATGAAAAACTGTTTTTT
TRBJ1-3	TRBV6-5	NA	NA	CASSPIRTGYTIYF	TGTGCCAGCAGTCCTATCCGGACGGGGTACACCATATATTTT
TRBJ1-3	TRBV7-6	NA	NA	CASSLRFRGSTGNTIYF	TGTGCCAGCAGCTTAAGGTTTCGGGGTAGTACTGGAAACACCATATATTTT
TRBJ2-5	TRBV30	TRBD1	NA	CAWSRTGRLLETQYF	TGTGCCTGGAGTCGGACAGGGAGGCTTCTAGAGACCCAGTACTTC
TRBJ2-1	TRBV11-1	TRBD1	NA	CASSASGQVLNEQFF	TGTGCCAGCAGCGCGTCCGGACAGGTCCTCAATGAGCAGTTCTTC
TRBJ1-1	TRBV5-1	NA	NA	CASSQTGTEAFF	TGCGCCAGCAGCCAGACAGGTACTGAAGCTTTCTTT
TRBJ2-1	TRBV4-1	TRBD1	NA	CASSQDWKGQGANEQFF	TGCGCCAGCAGCCAAGATTGGAAGGGGCAGGGGGCAAATGAGCAGTTCTTC
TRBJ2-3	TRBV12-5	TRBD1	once	CASGSTGVHRGTQYF	TGTGCTAGTGGTTCAACAGGGGTGCATAGAGGTACGCAGTATTTT
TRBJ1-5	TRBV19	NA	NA	CASSMTEYSNQPQHF	TGTGCCAGTAGTATGACAGAGTATAGCAATCAGCCCCAGCATTTT